Shown below are 30 T cell receptor beta chains from a single sample sequenced in a study of T cells in Graves' hyperthyroidism and ophthalmopathy (dated by TCRdb to 2018 to 2020). The library came from multiplex PCR. Sequencer: Illumina HiSeq 2000. Amplification of TCR beta CDR3 regions was carried out from RNA transcripts. The first round of RT-PCR for the TCR CDR3 was performed with the HTBI primer set and the Qiagen OneStep RT-PCR kit. TCRdb ran its own pipeline on the public reads, namely fastp trimming at Q25 and MiXCR clone calling, and kept in-frame beta chains. Entries that share a CDR3 protein sequence are merged under the most common genes and DNA. The sample has about 410,000 distinct CDR3 sequences on record, 14% to 15% of them singletons. The top ten clonotypes cover approximately 13% of the sample. Sequenced material: blood. These receptors were collected from a man in his late teens or twenties with Graves' ophthalmopathy.

This clonotype has at least ten counts. This chain connects TRBV7-2 to TRBJ2-5; TRBD2 agrees at 12 bases. The CDR3 covers 17 residues. V gave up 1 base and J gave up 3 bases; unmatched junction bases: 6. Germline V CDR1 and CDR2: SGHTA, FQGNSA. CDR3 DNA sequence: TGTGCCAGCAGCTTAGTTGGGCTAGCGGGGGGGAAAGAGACCCAGTACTTC. Its translation is CASSLVGLAGGKETQYF.

There are many counts of this clonotype. The CDR3 sequence: CASSPGTGGWRYF. DNA of the CDR3: TGTGCCAGCAGTCCCGGGACAGGGGGCTGGCGGTACTTC. The V gene is TRBV2, the J gene TRBJ2-7, with 12 positions matching TRBD1. CDR1 and CDR2 from the germline V gene are SNHLY and FYNNEI. The CDR3 contains 13 residues. With 5 bases clipped from V and 12 bases from J, the junction kept 8 bases outside the gene matches.

The chain uses TRBV6-1 and TRBJ1-1; 9 nucleotides align to TRBD1. V was clipped by 5 bases and J by 6 bases; unmatched bases: 7. The germline V gene has CDR1 MNHNS and CDR2 SASEGT. The CDR3 has 14 residues. The CDR3 protein is CASSIRDRAPEAFF. DNA for the CDR3: TGTGCCAGCAGTATCCGGGACAGGGCCCCTGAAGCTTTCTTT.

In this sample, this clonotype turned up a few times. The J gene is TRBJ1-1, the V gene TRBV19; TRBD1 agrees at 11 bases. This CDR3 is 16 amino acids long. Per the germline V gene, CDR1 is LNHDA and CDR2 is SQIVND (reference sequence). V shed 10 bases, J shed 3 bases, and the junction held 13 bases outside the gene matches. The CDR3: CAITSRDRGADTEAFF. Here the CDR3 DNA reads TGTGCCATCACGTCCCGGGACAGGGGGGCAGACACTGAAGCTTTCTTT.

The chain employs TRBV19 and TRBJ1-5; D ambiguous. The V end lost 7 bases, the J end lost 0 bases, and 16 bases lay between the germline ends. This CDR3 contains 16 residues. Germline V gives CDR1 LNHDA, CDR2 SQIVND (reference sequence). DNA of the CDR3: TGTGCCAGTACTAACACGGACCTCGATAGCAATCAGCCCCAGCATTTT. As protein: CASTNTDLDSNQPQHF.

This chain joins TRBV4-2 and TRBJ2-1, with TRBD2 matching 13 bases. The CDR3 extends over 20 amino acids. V lost 1 base and J lost 4; bases outside the gene matches: 13. Looked up from germline, CDR1 is LGHNA and CDR2 is YNFKEQ. CDR3: CASSQASGLAGVPLYNEQFF. CDR3 bases: TGTGCCAGCAGCCAAGCCTCAGGACTAGCGGGAGTCCCGTTATACAATGAGCAGTTCTTC.

The chain recombines TRBV15 with TRBJ1-6, with 9 bases aligning to TRBD1. This CDR3 is built from 14 residues. V shed 4 bases, J shed 11 bases, and the junction held 6 bases outside the gene matches. The germline CDR1 and CDR2 sequences are LNHNV and YYDKDF (reference sequence). CDR3 residues: CATSKDRGEAPLHF. The CDR3 DNA sequence: TGTGCCACCAGCAAAGACAGGGGGGAGGCACCCCTCCACTTT.

On this clonotype itself: The germline gene is not matched at one end of the junction; a read error may be the cause. The rearrangement joins TRBV6-2 or TRBV6-3 to TRBJ2-1; 7 positions match TRBD1. The CDR3 contains 15 residues. The V gene's germline CDR1 is MNHEY and CDR2 SVGEGT. Here the CDR3 reads CTSSYSGTDYNEQFF. CDR3 nucleotides: TGTACCAGCAGTTACTCGGGGACAGATTACAATGAGCAGTTCTTC.

This clonotype has ten or more counts. The chain combines TRBV12-3 or TRBV12-4 with TRBJ2-2; the match to TRBD2 covers 12 bases. The CDR3 has 16 residues. V lost 6 bases and J lost 5; bases outside the gene matches: 7. The CDR3, as DNA: TGTGCCAGCAGGTGGACTAGCGGGAAAAGAACCGGGGAGCTGTTTTTT. Protein product: CASRWTSGKRTGELFF.

This clonotype has a handful of counts. The V call is TRBV4-2, the J call TRBJ1-6; weak D call: TRBD1 (5 bases). The V and J ends lost 2 bases and 7 bases respectively, with 12 bases between them. This CDR3 has 15 amino acids. CDR1 and CDR2 from the germline V gene are LGHNA and YNFKEQ. The CDR3 spells CASSQPGTGNSPLHF. CDR3 bases: TGTGCCAGCAGCCAACCCGGGACGGGGAATTCACCCCTCCACTTT.

This clonotype was seen ten or more times. This chain connects TRBV30 to TRBJ2-5; D unresolved. The CDR3 is 13 residues long. Germline lookup yields CDR1 GTSNPN and CDR2 SVGIG (reference sequence). Trimming removed 1 base at V and 0 bases at J, with 6 bases between. As DNA, the CDR3 is TGTGCCTGGAGTGCCGACCACCAAGAGACCCAGTACTTC. Residues: CAWSADHQETQYF.

V gene TRBV6-1 combines with J gene TRBJ1-5; D not resolved. Germline CDR1 MNHNS, CDR2 SASEGT. V gave up 7 bases and J gave up 0 bases, with 19 bases separating them. The CDR3 consists of 17 residues. Written as DNA, the CDR3 is TGTGCCAGCACCCCACCTTCGGGGTCTTCTAGCAATCAGCCCCAGCATTTT. This gives the protein CASTPPSGSSSNQPQHF.

This clonotype was counted ten times or more. The J gene is TRBJ1-2, the V gene TRBV6-2 or TRBV6-3; no firm D call. V was pared by 2 bases and J by 2 bases, with 12 bases between. The CDR3 covers 15 residues. Germline CDR1 and CDR2: MNHEY and SVGEGT. CDR3 residues: CASSYGSPTNYGYTF. In DNA form, the CDR3 reads TGTGCCAGCAGTTACGGATCCCCAACCAACTATGGCTACACCTTC.

This clonotype was seen many times. This chain uses TRBV3-1 with TRBJ1-6; D remains unclear. Trimming pared 0 bases from V and 0 bases from J, leaving 9 bases between. This CDR3 region has 17 residues. Germline V gene data show CDR1 as LGHDT and CDR2 as YNNKEL (reference sequence). In DNA form, the CDR3 reads TGTGCCAGCAGCCAAGATTTGGGGAGCTCCTATAATTCACCCCTCCACTTT. As protein: CASSQDLGSSYNSPLHF.

The table lists this clonotype with many counts. The chain links TRBV6-1 to TRBJ1-2, with a tentative D call TRBD1 (6 bases). V lost 6 bases, J lost 7 bases, and 15 bases lay in between. CDR1 and CDR2 (germline): MNHNS, SASEGT. CDR3 length: 13 residues. CDR3 DNA sequence: TGTGCCAGCAGCCTAACAGGGATTGCTGGCTACACCTTC. Encoded protein: CASSLTGIAGYTF.

This clonotype was seen at least ten times. The CDR3 reads CSARDPHSYEQYF. The CDR3 DNA sequence: TGCAGTGCTCGGGACCCACACTCCTACGAGCAGTACTTC. The chain recombines TRBV20-1 with TRBJ2-7; D assignment may be TRBD1 or TRBD2 (5 bases each). The germline V gene has CDR1 DFQATT and CDR2 SNEGSKA (reference sequence). The V gene lost 5 bases and the J gene lost 0 bases, with 11 bases spanning the gap. CDR3 length equals 13 residues.

The chain is built from TRBV20-1 and TRBJ1-2, with 10 bases identical to TRBD1. Unmatched junction bases numbered 16, after V lost 4 bases and J lost 8 bases. This CDR3 spans 16 amino acids. Germline values: CDR1 DFQATT, CDR2 SNEGSKA (reference sequence). The CDR3 coding sequence is TGCAGTGCTAATCCGGGACAGGGGCTTTGGGGAGAGGGCTACACCTTC. Its translation is CSANPGQGLWGEGYTF.

This clonotype occurred a few times. The chain joins TRBV27 to TRBJ2-2; 7 positions match TRBD2. Germline loops: CDR1 MNHEY, CDR2 SMNVEV (reference sequence). The CDR3 has 12 residues. The V segment lost 7 bases and the J segment 4 bases; nucleotides outside the gene matches: 0. The CDR3: CASKRGTGELFF. CDR3 in DNA: TGTGCCAGCAAGCGGGGCACCGGGGAGCTGTTTTTT.

This clonotype was detected many times. The rearrangement uses TRBV2 and TRBJ1-2; D ambiguous. CDR1 is SNHLY and CDR2 is FYNNEI in the germline V gene. V lost 6 bases and J lost 2, with 10 bases in between. The CDR3 totals 13 residues. This CDR3 is CASRVVVNYGYTF. The DNA of the CDR3 is TGTGCCAGCAGAGTTGTGGTAAACTATGGCTACACCTTC.

This clonotype was observed at least ten times. This chain uses TRBV19 with TRBJ1-5, with D unclear. This CDR3 has 14 amino acids. V lost 1 base and J lost 4, with 8 bases in between. Germline CDR1 and CDR2: LNHDA and SQIVND (reference sequence). The CDR3 DNA reads as TGTGCCAGTAGTATAGGTGGCCCGAATCAGCCCCAGCATTTT. It encodes CASSIGGPNQPQHF.

The chain joins TRBV9 to TRBJ2-1; 7 bases match TRBD2. The junction had 11 bases not matched to a gene; V was cut back by 1 base and J by 4 bases. CDR1 SGDLS and CDR2 YYNGEE come from the germline V gene. This CDR3 is 17 amino acids long. The CDR3 DNA reads as TGTGCCAGCAGCGTAAAGCTCGACGGGAGGTTTTACAATGAGCAGTTCTTC. Protein sequence: CASSVKLDGRFYNEQFF.

This clonotype was seen at least ten times. The V call is TRBV6-6, the J call TRBJ1-2; the match to TRBD1 covers 7 bases. Germline loops: CDR1 MNHNY, CDR2 SVGAGI (reference sequence). V lost 0 bases, J lost 3 bases, and 1 base stayed unmatched. The CDR3 is 14 residues long. As DNA, the CDR3 is TGTGCCAGCAGTTACTCTGACAGGGACTATGGCTACACCTTC. It encodes CASSYSDRDYGYTF.

This clonotype was seen a few times. This chain connects TRBV7-9 to TRBJ1-3; the D is unclear. V shed 3 bases and J shed 4 bases, with 10 bases lying between them. The CDR3 sequence is 14 residues long. The V gene's germline CDR1 is SEHNR and CDR2 FQNEAQ (reference sequence). CDR3 DNA: TGTGCCAGCAGCTTCGTAGGGTCCGGAAACACCATATATTTT. Its protein product is CASSFVGSGNTIYF.

This clonotype occurred many times. The chain joins TRBV11-2 to TRBJ2-1; the match to TRBD2 covers 10 bases. The CDR3 is 19 amino acids. Germline V gives CDR1 SGHAT, CDR2 FQNNGV. The V gene end was trimmed by 4 bases and the J gene end by 0 bases; junction bases not matched to a gene: 12. The CDR3 is CASSSRWTSGPSSYNEQFF. CDR3 nucleotides: TGTGCCAGCAGCTCCCGGTGGACTAGCGGCCCGAGCTCCTACAATGAGCAGTTCTTC.

The chain combines TRBV15 with TRBJ2-1; no reliable D call. Germline assignment: CDR1 LNHNV and CDR2 YYDKDF (reference sequence). This CDR3 comprises 12 residues. Deletions cut 0 bases from V and 7 bases from J, with 4 bases between. The CDR3 loop reads CATSRDGNEQFF. CDR3 in DNA: TGTGCCACCAGCAGAGATGGGAATGAGCAGTTCTTC.

The table lists this clonotype with many counts. This chain joins TRBV5-1 and TRBJ1-1; 9 bases line up with TRBD1. Per germline, CDR1 SGHRS and CDR2 YFSETQ. With V trimmed by 4 bases and J by 1 base, 5 bases remained unmatched. The CDR3 has 15 residues. The CDR3 is CASSTETGGNTEAFF. The CDR3 nucleotides read TGCGCCAGCAGCACCGAGACAGGGGGGAACACTGAAGCTTTCTTT.

This sequence joins TRBV4-1 and TRBJ2-7; possible D gene TRBD1, 5 bases. This CDR3 region has 18 residues. Looked up from germline, CDR1 is MGHRA and CDR2 is YSYEKL. Trimming took off 5 bases at V and 0 bases at J, with 23 bases between the two ends. CDR3 loop: CASSFRGVSGADSYEQYF. Written as DNA, the CDR3 is TGCGCCAGCAGCTTCAGAGGTGTGAGTGGGGCGGACTCCTACGAGCAGTACTTC.

This clonotype was observed a handful of times. The CDR3 DNA reads as TGCAGCGTTGGGTCGACAGGTCCAAATGAGCAGTTCTTC. Protein sequence: CSVGSTGPNEQFF. This chain uses TRBV29-1 with TRBJ2-1; weak D call: TRBD1 (6 bases). The V gene lost 4 bases and the J gene lost 7 bases, with 14 bases spanning the gap. This CDR3 contains 13 residues. Germline loops: CDR1 SQVTM, CDR2 ANQGSEA.

Many counts were recorded for this clonotype. DNA for the CDR3: TGTGCCATCAGACCTGACAGGGCCACTGAAGCTTTCTTT. The encoded protein is CAIRPDRATEAFF. The chain couples TRBV10-3 to TRBJ1-1; 7 bases align to TRBD1. This CDR3 spans 13 amino acids. Germline V gene lookup returns CDR1 ENHRY and CDR2 SYGVKD. The ends lost 6 bases at V and 4 bases at J; junction bases unmatched: 5.

Turning to this clonotype: Germline and junction disagree at one end, which may indicate a read error. V and J are TRBV28 and TRBJ2-1, with D unresolved. Germline CDR1 is MDHEN and CDR2 is SYDVKM. The CDR3 loop spans 12 amino acids. The CDR3 DNA follows: TGTGCCGGCAGTTTTAGGATTGGTGAGCAGTTCTTC. This translates into CAGSFRIGEQFF.